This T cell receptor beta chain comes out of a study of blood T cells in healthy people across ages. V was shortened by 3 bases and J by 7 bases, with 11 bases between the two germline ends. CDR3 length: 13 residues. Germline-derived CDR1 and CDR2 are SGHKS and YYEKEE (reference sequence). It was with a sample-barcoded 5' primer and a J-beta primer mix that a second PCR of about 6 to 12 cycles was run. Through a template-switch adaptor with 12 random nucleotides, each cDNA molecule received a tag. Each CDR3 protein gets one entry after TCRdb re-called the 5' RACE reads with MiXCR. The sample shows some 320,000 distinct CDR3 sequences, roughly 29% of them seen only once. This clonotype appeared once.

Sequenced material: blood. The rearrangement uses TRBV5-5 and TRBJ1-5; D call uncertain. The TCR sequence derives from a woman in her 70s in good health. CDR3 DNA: TGTGCCAGCAGCTCCCAAGTCGGGCAGCCCCAGCATTTT. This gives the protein CASSSQVGQPQHF.